This entry features one TCR beta chain sequence. This specimen belongs to a study of blood T cell repertoires in COVID-19. V lost 10 bases to trimming and J lost 7 bases, with 15 bases between them. Germline CDR1 MGHDK, CDR2 SYGVNS. The length of the CDR3 is 12 residues. Method: immunoSEQ multiplex PCR; TCRdb's copy keeps in-frame clones and lacks some. Of approximately 11,000 clones in the sample, around 90% were seen once. Sample: peripheral blood. This TCR was sampled from a man younger than 40 with active or convalescent COVID-19. The chain is built from TRBV25-1 and TRBJ2-3; D remains ambiguous. Written as DNA, the CDR3 is TGTGCCACCTCCCAGGTCGTGAATACGCAGTATTTT. Protein: CATSQVVNTQYF.